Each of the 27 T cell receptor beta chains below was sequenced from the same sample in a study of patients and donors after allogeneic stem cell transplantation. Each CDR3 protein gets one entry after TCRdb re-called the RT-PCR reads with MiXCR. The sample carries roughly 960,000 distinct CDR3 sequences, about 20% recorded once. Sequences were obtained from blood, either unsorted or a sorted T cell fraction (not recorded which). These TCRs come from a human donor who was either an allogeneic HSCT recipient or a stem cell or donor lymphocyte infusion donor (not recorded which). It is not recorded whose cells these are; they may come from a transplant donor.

The CDR3 region is CSVSSTGGEQYF. CDR3 DNA sequence: TGCAGCGTTTCTTCCACAGGGGGAGAGCAGTACTTC. The rearrangement joins TRBV29-1 to TRBJ2-7; 8 nucleotides line up with TRBD1. Germline assignment: CDR1 SQVTM and CDR2 ANQGSEA. V lost 5 bases and J lost 7; bases outside the gene matches: 7. This CDR3 contains 12 residues.

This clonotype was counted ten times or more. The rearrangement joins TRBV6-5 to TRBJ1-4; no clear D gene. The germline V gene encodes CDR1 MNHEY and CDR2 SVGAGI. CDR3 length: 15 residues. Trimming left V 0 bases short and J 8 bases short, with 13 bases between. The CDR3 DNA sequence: TGTGCCAGCAGTTACTCCAGGACCGGATTGGAAAAACTGTTTTTT. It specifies CASSYSRTGLEKLFF.

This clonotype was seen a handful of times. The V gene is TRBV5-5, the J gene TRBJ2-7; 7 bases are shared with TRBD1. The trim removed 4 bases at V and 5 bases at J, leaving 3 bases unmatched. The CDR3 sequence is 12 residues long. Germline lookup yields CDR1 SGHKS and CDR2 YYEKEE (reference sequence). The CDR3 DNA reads TGTGCCAGCAGCGTAACAGGGGACGAGCAGTACTTC. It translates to CASSVTGDEQYF.

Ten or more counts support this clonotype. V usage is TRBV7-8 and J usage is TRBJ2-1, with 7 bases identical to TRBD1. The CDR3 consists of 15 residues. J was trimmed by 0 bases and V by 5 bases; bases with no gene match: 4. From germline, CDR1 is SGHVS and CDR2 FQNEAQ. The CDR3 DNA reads TGTGCCAGCAGCGAGACAGGGAGCTCCTACAATGAGCAGTTCTTC. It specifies CASSETGSSYNEQFF.

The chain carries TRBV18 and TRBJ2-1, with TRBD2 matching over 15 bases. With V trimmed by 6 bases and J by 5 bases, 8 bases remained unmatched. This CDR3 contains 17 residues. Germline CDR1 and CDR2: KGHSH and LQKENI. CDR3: CASSLLGLAGGNNEQFF. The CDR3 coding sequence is TGTGCCAGCTCCCTCCTTGGACTAGCGGGAGGGAACAATGAGCAGTTCTTC. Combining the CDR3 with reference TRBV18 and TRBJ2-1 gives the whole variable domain NAGVMQNPRHLVRRRGQEARLRCSPMKGHSHVYWYRQLPEEGLKFMVYLQKENIIDESGMPKERFSAEFPKEGPSILRIQQVVRGDSAAYFCASSLLGLAGGNNEQFFGPGTRLTVL.

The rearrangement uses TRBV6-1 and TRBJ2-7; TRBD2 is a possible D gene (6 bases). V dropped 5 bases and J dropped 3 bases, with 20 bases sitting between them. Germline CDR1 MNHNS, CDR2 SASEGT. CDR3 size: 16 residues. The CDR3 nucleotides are TGTGCCAGCAGTCCCGGTGCCGGGACTGGGAACTACGAGCAGTACTTC. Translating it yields CASSPGAGTGNYEQYF.

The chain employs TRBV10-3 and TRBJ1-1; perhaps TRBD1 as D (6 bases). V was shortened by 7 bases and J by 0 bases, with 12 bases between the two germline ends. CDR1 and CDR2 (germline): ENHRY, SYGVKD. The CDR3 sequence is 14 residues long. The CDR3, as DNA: TGTGCCATCACCGCGACAGGCATGAACACTGAAGCTTTCTTT. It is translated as CAITATGMNTEAFF.

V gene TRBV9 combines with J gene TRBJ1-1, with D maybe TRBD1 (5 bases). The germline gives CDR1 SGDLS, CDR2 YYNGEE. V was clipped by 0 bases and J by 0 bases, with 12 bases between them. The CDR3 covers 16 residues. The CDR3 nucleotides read TGTGCCAGCAGCGTAGGACAGATCCTTATGAACACTGAAGCTTTCTTT. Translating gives CASSVGQILMNTEAFF.

CDR3 nucleotides: TGTGCCATCAGTCGACAGGGACCTCCCCCCCGTTGGGGCTACGAGCAGTACTTC. It yields the protein CAISRQGPPPRWGYEQYF. This sequence joins TRBV10-3 and TRBJ2-7, with 7 bases fitting TRBD1. The CDR3 totals 18 residues. Unmatched junction bases numbered 19, after V lost 5 bases and J lost 3 bases. Germline V lookup: CDR1 ENHRY, CDR2 SYGVKD.

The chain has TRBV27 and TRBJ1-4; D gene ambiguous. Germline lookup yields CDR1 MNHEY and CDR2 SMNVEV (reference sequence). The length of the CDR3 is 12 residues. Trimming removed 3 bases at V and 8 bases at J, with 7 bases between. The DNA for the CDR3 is TGTGCCAGCAGTTTCTTCGGGGAAAAACTGTTTTTT. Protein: CASSFFGEKLFF.

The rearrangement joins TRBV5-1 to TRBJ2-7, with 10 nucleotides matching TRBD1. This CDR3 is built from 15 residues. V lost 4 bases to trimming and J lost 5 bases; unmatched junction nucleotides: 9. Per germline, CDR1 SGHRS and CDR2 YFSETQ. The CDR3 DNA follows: TGCGCCAGCAGCGTCCAGGGACAGGGGTTAAACGAGCAGTACTTC. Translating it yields CASSVQGQGLNEQYF.

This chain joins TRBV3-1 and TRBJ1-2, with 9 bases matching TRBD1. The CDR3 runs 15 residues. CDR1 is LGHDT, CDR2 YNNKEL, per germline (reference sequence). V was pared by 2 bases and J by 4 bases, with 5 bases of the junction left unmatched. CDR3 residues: CASSQRTGAGYGYTF. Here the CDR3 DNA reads TGTGCCAGCAGCCAAAGGACAGGGGCAGGCTATGGCTACACCTTC.

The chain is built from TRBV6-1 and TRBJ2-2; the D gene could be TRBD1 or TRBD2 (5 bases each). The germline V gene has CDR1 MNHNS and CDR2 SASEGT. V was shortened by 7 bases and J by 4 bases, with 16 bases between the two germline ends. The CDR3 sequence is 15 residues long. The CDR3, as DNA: TGTGCCAGCAATCTACCGGGACCCAGCACCGGGGAGCTGTTTTTT. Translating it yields CASNLPGPSTGELFF.

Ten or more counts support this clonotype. CDR3 nucleotides: TGTGCCAGCAGTGAATCGCCTAGCGGGATCAACAATGAGCAGTTCTTC. This encodes CASSESPSGINNEQFF. The chain has TRBV25-1 and TRBJ2-1; 9 nucleotides align to TRBD2. The CDR3 totals 16 residues. Per germline, CDR1 MGHDK and CDR2 SYGVNS. The ends lost 1 base at V and 5 bases at J; junction bases unmatched: 6.

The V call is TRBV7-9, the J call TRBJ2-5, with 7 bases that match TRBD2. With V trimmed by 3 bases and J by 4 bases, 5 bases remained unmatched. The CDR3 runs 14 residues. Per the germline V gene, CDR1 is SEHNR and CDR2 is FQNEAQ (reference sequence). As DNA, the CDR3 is TGTGCCAGCAGCTTGCTGACTAGCCCAGAGACCCAGTACTTC. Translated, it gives CASSLLTSPETQYF.

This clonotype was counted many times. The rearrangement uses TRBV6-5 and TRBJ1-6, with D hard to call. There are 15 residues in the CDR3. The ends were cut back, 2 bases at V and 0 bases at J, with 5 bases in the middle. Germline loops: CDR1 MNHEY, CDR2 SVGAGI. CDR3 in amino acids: CASSYDSSYNSPLHF. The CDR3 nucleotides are TGTGCCAGCAGTTACGATAGCTCCTATAATTCACCCCTCCACTTT.

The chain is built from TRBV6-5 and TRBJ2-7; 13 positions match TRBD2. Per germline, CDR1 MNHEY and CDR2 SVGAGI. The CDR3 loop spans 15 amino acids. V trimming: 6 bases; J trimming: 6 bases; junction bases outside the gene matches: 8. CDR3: CASSYGTSGKGEQYF. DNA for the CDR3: TGTGCCAGCAGCTACGGGACTAGCGGGAAAGGCGAGCAGTACTTC.

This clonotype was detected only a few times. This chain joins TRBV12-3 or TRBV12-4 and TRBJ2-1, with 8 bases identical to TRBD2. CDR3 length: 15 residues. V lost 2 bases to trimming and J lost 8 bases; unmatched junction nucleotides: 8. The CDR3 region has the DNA TGTGCCAGCAGTTTAACCGGGGGGGCCTTCCATGAGCAGTTCTTC. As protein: CASSLTGGAFHEQFF.

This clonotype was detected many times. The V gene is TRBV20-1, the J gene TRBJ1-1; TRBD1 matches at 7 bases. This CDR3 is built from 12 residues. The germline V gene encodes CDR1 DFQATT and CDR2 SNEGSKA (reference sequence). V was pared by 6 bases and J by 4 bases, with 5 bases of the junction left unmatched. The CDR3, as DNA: TGCAGTGCATACAGGGGCGGCACTGAAGCTTTCTTT. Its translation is CSAYRGGTEAFF.

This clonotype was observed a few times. In DNA, the CDR3 is TGTGCCAGCAGCTTGGCTGTACGGCAAGAGACCCAGTACTTC. This encodes CASSLAVRQETQYF. The chain couples TRBV5-5 to TRBJ2-5; D is undetermined. This CDR3 spans 14 amino acids. CDR1 is SGHKS, CDR2 YYEKEE, per germline (reference sequence). The V gene lost 0 bases and the J gene lost 2 bases, with 8 bases spanning the gap.

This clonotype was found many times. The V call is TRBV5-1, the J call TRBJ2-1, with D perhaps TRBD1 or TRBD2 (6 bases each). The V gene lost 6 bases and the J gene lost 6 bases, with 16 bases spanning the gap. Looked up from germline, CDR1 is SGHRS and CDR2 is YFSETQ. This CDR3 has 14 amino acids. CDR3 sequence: CASTIGWGANEQFF. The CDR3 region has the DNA TGCGCCAGCACCATTGGTTGGGGGGCCAATGAGCAGTTCTTC.

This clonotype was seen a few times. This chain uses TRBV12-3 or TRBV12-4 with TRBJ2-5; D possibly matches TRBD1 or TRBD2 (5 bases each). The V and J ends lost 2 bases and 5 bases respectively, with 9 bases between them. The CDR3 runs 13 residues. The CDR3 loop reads CASSLPGTETQYF. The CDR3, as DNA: TGTGCCAGCAGTTTACCTGGGACGGAGACCCAGTACTTC.

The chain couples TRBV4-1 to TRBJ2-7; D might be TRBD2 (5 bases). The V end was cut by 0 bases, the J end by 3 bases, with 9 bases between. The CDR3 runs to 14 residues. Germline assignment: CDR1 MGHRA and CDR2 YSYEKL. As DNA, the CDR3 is TGCGCCAGCAGCCAAGATGAGAGGGTCTACGAGCAGTACTTC. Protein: CASSQDERVYEQYF.

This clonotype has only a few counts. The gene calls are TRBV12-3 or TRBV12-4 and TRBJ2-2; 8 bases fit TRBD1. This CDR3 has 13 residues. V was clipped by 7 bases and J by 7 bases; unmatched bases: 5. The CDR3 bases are TGTGCCAGCAAACAGGGGGATCACGGGGAGCTGTTTTTT. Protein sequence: CASKQGDHGELFF.

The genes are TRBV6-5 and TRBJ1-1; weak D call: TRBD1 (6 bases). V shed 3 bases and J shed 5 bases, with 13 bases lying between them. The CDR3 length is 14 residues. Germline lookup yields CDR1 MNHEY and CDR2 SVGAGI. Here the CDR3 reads CASSYLQGWTEAFF. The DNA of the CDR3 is TGTGCCAGCAGTTATCTACAGGGTTGGACTGAAGCTTTCTTT.

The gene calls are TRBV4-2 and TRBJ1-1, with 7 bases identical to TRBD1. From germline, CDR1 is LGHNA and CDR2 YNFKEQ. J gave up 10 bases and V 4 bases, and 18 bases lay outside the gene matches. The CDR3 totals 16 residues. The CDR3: CASSPGQILLGAGAFF. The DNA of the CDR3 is TGTGCCAGCAGCCCGGGACAGATTTTGCTCGGGGCTGGAGCTTTCTTT.

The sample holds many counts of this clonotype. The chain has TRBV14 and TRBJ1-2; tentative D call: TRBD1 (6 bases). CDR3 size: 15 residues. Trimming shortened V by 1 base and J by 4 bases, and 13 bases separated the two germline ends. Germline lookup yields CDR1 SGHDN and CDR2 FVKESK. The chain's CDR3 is CASSQVGGGGYGYTF. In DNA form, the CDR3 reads TGTGCCAGCAGCCAAGTGGGGGGCGGCGGCTATGGCTACACCTTC.